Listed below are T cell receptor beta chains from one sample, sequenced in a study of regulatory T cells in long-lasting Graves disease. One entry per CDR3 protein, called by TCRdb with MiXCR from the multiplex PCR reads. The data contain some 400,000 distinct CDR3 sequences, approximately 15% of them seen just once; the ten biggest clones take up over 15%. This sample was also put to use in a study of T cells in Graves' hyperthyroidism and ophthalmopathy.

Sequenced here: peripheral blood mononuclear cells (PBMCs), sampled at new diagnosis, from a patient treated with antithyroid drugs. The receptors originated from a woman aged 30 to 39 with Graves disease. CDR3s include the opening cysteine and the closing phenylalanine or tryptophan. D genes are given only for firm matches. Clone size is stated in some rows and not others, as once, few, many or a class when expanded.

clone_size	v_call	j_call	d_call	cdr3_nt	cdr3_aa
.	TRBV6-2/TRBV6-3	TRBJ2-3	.	TGTGCCAGCAGTTACTCAAGGGAGTCTAGCACAGATACGCAGTATTTT	CASSYSRESSTDTQYF
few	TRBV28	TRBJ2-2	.	TGTGCCATGGGGAAGGGGACCGCGAACACCGGGGAGCTGTTTTTT	CAMGKGTANTGELFF
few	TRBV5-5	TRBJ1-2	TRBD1	TGTGCCAGCAGCTGGAGGGACAGACGCTATGGCTACACCTTC	CASSWRDRRYGYTF
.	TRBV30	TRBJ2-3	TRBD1	TGTGCCTGGAGTGTGAGGGGGCTAGCAGAGATCACAGATACGCAGTATTTT	CAWSVRGLAEITDTQYF
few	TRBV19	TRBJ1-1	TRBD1	TGTGCCAGTAGCTACCGGGACAGGGTGAACACTGAAGCTTTCTTT	CASSYRDRVNTEAFF
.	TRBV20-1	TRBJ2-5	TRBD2	TGCAGTGCTAGAGACCTACTAGCGGGAGCGGTGGAGACCCAGTACTTC	CSARDLLAGAVETQYF
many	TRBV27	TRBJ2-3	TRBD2	TGTGCCAGCAGGTCGGCGGGGGTATCCACCACAGATACGCAGTATTTT	CASRSAGVSTTDTQYF
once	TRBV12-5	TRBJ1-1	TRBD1	TGTGCTAGTGCCCCAGGGGGGGAAACTGAAGCTTTCTTT	CASAPGGETEAFF
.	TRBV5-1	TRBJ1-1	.	TGCGCCAGCAGCTTGGTATCAGGGACGAACACTGAAGCTTTCTTT	CASSLVSGTNTEAFF
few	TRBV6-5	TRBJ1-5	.	TGTGCCAGCAGTTACTCCCTACAGGCTAGAGGCAATCAGCCCCAGCATTTT	CASSYSLQARGNQPQHF
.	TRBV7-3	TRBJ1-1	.	TGTGCCAGCAGCTTAAGCCCCTTGCGGGGGGCGAACACTGAAGCTTTCTTT	CASSLSPLRGANTEAFF
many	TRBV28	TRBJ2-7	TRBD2	TGTGCCAGCAGCGCGACTAGCGGGAGCGAGCAGTACTTC	CASSATSGSEQYF
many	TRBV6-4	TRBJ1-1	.	TGTGCCAGCGGTAGGGGTGCTGAAGCTTTCTTT	CASGRGAEAFF
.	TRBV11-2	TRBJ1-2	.	TGTGCCAGCAGCCCCCCCGGGGACGGCTATGGCTACACCTTC	CASSPPGDGYGYTF
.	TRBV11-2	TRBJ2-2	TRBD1	TGCGCCAGCAGACCTAGGTCGGGACAGGGGGCCGCCGGGGAGCTGTTTTTT	CASRPRSGQGAAGELFF
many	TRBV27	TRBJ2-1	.	TGTGCCAGCAGTCTTCTGCCTGTATGGGACAATGAGCAGTTCTTC	CASSLLPVWDNEQFF
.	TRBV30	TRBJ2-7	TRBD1	TGTGCCTGGAGTCCTGGGACAGGGCATCCCCACGAGCAGTACTTC	CAWSPGTGHPHEQYF
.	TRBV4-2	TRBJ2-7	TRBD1	TGTGCCAGCAGCCAAGGGGCCGGGACAGGGATCCCCTACGAGCAGTACTTC	CASSQGAGTGIPYEQYF
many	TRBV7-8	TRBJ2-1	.	TGTGCCAGCAGCCTAGGGGTCGGGGGACTGGACAATGAGCAGTTCTTC	CASSLGVGGLDNEQFF
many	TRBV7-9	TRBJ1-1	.	TGTGCCAGCAGCTTAACAGGGCGGAACACTGAAGCTTTCTTT	CASSLTGRNTEAFF
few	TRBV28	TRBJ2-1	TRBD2	TGTGCCAGCAGTTTAACGGCTAGCGGGAGCTATGAGCAGTTCTTC	CASSLTASGSYEQFF
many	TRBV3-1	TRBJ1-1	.	TGTGCCAGCAGCCACCCCAGGGGAACTGAAGCTTTCTTT	CASSHPRGTEAFF
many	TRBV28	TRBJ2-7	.	TGTGCCAGCAGTTTCGTCAGGGAGAACCACTACGAGCAGTACTTC	CASSFVRENHYEQYF
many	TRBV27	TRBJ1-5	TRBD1	TGTGCCAGCAGTAACAGGGGCAGGAATCAGCCCCAGCATTTT	CASSNRGRNQPQHF
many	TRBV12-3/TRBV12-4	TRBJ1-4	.	TGTGCCACGGCGGGGGAAAAACTGTTTTTT	CATAGEKLFF
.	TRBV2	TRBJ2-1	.	TGTGCCAGCAGTGACGGCTCGCGGGTGAGCTCCTACAATGAGCAGTTCTTC	CASSDGSRVSSYNEQFF
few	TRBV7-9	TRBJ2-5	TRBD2	TGTGCCAGCACCCAGAAAGGACTAGCGGGAACTTTACAAGAGACCCAGTACTTC	CASTQKGLAGTLQETQYF
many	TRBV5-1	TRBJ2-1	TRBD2	TGCGCCAGCAGTCCTACTAGCGGCCACAATGAGCAGTTCTTC	CASSPTSGHNEQFF
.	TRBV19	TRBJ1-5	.	TGTGCCAGTTCCGGTTCGCCCTCCAATCAGCCCCAGCATTTT	CASSGSPSNQPQHF
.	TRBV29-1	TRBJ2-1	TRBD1	TGCAGCGTTGAAGGGACAGGGATCTACAATGAGCAGTTCTTC	CSVEGTGIYNEQFF
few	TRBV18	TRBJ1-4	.	TGTGCCAGCTCGGGATTAACTAATGAAAAACTGTTTTTT	CASSGLTNEKLFF
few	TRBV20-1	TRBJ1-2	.	TGCAGTGCTATCGGTTCCGGAAACTATGGCTACACCTTC	CSAIGSGNYGYTF
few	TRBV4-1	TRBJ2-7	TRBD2	TGCGCCAGCAGCCAAGTCGCGGGAGTATACGAGCAGTACTTC	CASSQVAGVYEQYF